This TCR beta chain was sequenced in a study of cytomegalovirus exposure and HLA in healthy donors. Study-level points and caveats: For TCR beta chains, V- and J-gene trimming was later linked to a missense DCLRE1C variant.

Likely unrecorded immune exposures existed in these nominally healthy donors. The PCR had 60 Vbeta and 13 Jbeta primers. Here immunoSEQ multiplex PCR was the method, and the copy in TCRdb shows in-frame clones only, minus some. The sample contains about 120,000 clones, around 86% of which appear only once. As for this clone: What it binds is not known.

The V end lost 6 bases, the J end lost 0 bases, and 10 bases lay between the germline ends. CDR3 length: 14 residues. Germline V gene lookup returns CDR1 SEHNR and CDR2 FQNEAQ (reference sequence). The J gene is TRBJ2-3, the V gene TRBV7-9; D possibly corresponds to TRBD1 (5 bases). What was sequenced was PBMCs. The origin of this receptor is a woman aged 25-40 years in good health and CMV-seronegative. The CDR3 is CASSRAGSTDTQYF. CDR3 sequence (DNA): TGTGCCAGCAGTAGGGCAGGGAGCACAGATACGCAGTATTTT.